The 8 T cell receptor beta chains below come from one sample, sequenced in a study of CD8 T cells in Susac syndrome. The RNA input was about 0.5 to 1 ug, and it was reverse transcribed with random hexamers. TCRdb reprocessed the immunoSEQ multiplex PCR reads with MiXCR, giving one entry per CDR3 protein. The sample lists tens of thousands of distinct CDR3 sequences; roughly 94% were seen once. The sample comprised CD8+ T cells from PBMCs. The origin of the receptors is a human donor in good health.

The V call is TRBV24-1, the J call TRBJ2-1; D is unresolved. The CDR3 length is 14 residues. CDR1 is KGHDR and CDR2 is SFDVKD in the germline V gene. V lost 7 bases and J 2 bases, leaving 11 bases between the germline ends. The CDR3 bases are TGTGCCACCAGCGATGTGGGGACCTACAATGAGCAGTTCTTC. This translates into CATSDVGTYNEQFF.

This CDR3 is CASSWQGTQPQHF. The CDR3, as DNA: TGTGCCAGCAGCTGGCAGGGAACTCAGCCCCAGCATTTT. The chain links TRBV7-8 to TRBJ1-5, with D possibly matching TRBD1 (5 bases). Trimming removed 4 bases from V and 6 bases from J, with 10 bases in between. CDR1 and CDR2 from the germline V gene are SGHVS and FQNEAQ. CDR3 length: 13 amino acids.

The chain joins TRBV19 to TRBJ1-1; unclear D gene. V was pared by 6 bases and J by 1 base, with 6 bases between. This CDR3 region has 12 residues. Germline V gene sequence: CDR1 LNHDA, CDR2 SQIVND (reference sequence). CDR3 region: CASRMWNTEAFF. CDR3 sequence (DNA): TGTGCCAGTAGGATGTGGAACACTGAAGCTTTCTTT.

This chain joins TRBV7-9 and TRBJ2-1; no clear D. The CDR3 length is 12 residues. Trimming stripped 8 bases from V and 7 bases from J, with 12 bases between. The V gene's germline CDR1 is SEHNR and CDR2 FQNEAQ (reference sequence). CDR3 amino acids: CASGPPENEQFF. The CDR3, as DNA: TGTGCCAGCGGCCCCCCGGAAAATGAGCAGTTCTTC.

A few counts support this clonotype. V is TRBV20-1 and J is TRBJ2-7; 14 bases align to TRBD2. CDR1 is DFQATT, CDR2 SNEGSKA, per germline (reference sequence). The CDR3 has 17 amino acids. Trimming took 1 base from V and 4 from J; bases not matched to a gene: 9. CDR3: CSARASGTSGRLYEQYV. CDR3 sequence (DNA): TGCAGTGCTAGAGCCTCCGGGACTAGCGGGAGATTGTACGAGCAGTACGTC.

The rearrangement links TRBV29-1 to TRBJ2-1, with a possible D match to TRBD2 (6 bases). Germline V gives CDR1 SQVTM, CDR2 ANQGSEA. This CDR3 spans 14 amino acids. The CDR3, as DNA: TGCAACGTGATTAGCGGCAGAGGTAGGGGTGAGCAGTTCTTC. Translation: CNVISGRGRGEQFF.

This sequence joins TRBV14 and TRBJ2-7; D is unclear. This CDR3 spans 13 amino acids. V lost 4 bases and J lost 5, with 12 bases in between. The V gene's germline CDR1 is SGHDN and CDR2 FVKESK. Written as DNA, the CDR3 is TGTGCCAGCAGCCCCTTCGTGGGTAACGAGCAGTACTTC. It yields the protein CASSPFVGNEQYF.

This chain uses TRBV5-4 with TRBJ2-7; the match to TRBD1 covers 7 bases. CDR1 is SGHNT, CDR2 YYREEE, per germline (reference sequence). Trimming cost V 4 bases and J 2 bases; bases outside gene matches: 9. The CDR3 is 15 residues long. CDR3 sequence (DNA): TGTGCCAGCAGCCCCGGACAGGCAGATCCCTACGAGCAGTACTTC. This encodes CASSPGQADPYEQYF.